The text below deals with one T cell receptor beta chain. In the original workflow: Estimated nucleated cell counts came from reference gene primer amplification. Profiled with immunoSEQ multiplex PCR; TCRdb holds only in-frame clones, not every one. V, J and clone size are those of that table, while D and trimming were read from the DNA. The table shows almost 55,000 clones, with about nine tenths occurring only once. The data are from a study of blood T cell repertoires in COVID-19. Study background: Whether acute or convalescent, the COVID-19 samples came from the United States, Italy and Spain. T cells, B-cell-depleted T cells, or PBMCs provided the cDNA or gDNA that served as material.

Germline V gives CDR1 LNHDA, CDR2 SQIVND (reference sequence). V lost 4 bases and J lost 4, with 19 bases in between. The CDR3 is 17 residues long. The chain couples TRBV19 to TRBJ2-2, with D perhaps matching TRBD1 (7 bases). Sequencing input: peripheral blood. The TCR sequence derives from a woman in her thirties or forties with active COVID-19. The CDR3 reads CASSSARGALGTGELFF. CDR3 DNA sequence: TGTGCCAGTAGTAGTGCCAGGGGGGCGTTGGGCACCGGGGAGCTGTTTTTT.